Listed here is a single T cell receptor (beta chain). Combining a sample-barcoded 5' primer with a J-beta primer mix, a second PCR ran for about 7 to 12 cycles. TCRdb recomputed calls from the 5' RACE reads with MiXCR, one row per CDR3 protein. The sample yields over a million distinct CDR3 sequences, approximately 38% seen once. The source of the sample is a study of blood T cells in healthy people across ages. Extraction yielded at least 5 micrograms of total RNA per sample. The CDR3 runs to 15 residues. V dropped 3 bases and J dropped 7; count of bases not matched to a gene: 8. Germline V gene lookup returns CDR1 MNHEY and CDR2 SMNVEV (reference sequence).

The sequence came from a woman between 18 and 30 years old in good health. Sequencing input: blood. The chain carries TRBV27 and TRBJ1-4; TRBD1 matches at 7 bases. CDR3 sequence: CASSFVQGIGEKLFF. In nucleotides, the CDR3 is TGTGCCAGCAGTTTCGTACAGGGGATCGGTGAAAAACTGTTTTTT.